The 12 T cell receptor beta chains below were found in one sample sequenced in a study of blood T cell repertoires in COVID-19 (TCRdb year 2020). The receptor library was made with the immunoSEQ multiplex PCR assay. What TCRdb holds here is the immuneACCESS table cut down to in-frame rearrangements. Part of the clones is not present; checked against another copy, under half of the missing clones reflect an unresolved V gene, and the others are unexplained. The sample table records around 99,000 clones; roughly 84% of these occur just once. The ten largest clonotypes hold approximately 7% of the sample. The specimen sequenced was peripheral blood. These receptors all come from a woman between 50 and 59 years old with acute or convalescent COVID-19.

The gene calls are TRBV27 and TRBJ1-6; 7 nucleotides align to TRBD1. Germline V gene data show CDR1 as MNHEY and CDR2 as SMNVEV (reference sequence). V lost 4 bases to trimming and J lost 8 bases; unmatched junction nucleotides: 8. The CDR3 runs to 15 residues. The CDR3 is CASSSYTGAYSPLHF. For the CDR3, the DNA is TGTGCCAGCAGTTCCTACACAGGGGCCTATTCACCCCTCCACTTT.

The chain combines TRBV6-6 with TRBJ2-7, with a weak D call TRBD2 (5 bases). This CDR3 spans 11 amino acids. Germline V gene lookup returns CDR1 MNHNY and CDR2 SVGAGI (reference sequence). Trimming removed 8 bases at V and 3 bases at J, with 8 bases between. The CDR3 spells CASRRLYEQYF. The CDR3 nucleotides are TGTGCCAGCCGGAGGCTCTACGAGCAGTACTTC.

Only a few counts were recorded for this clone. The V call is TRBV10-3, the J call TRBJ2-2, with TRBD2 matching over 14 bases. The V gene end was trimmed by 10 bases and the J gene end by 0 bases; junction bases not matched to a gene: 13. The CDR3 is 19 residues long. Germline V CDR1 and CDR2: ENHRY, SYGVKD. The CDR3 region is CATQGLAGAWAPNTGELFF. The CDR3 nucleotides are TGTGCCACCCAGGGACTAGCGGGGGCTTGGGCCCCGAACACCGGGGAGCTGTTTTTT.

The chain employs TRBV15 and TRBJ1-5; tentatively, D is TRBD1 (5 bases). CDR1 and CDR2 (germline): LNHNV, YYDKDF (reference sequence). V lost 6 bases to trimming and J lost 1 base, with 10 bases between them. The CDR3 length is 14 residues. CDR3 sequence: CATSFGASNQPQHF. CDR3 coding DNA: TGTGCCACCAGTTTTGGGGCGAGCAATCAGCCCCAGCATTTT.

J is TRBJ1-2 and V is TRBV11-2; 8 bases are a match to TRBD1. Germline V CDR1 and CDR2: SGHAT, FQNNGV. J was trimmed by 4 bases and V by 5 bases; bases with no gene match: 9. The CDR3 sequence is 15 residues long. The DNA for the CDR3 is TGTGCCAGCAGCCCCCCGGACAGGGAAACCTATGGCTACACCTTC. Its translation: CASSPPDRETYGYTF.

The rearrangement links TRBV6-5 to TRBJ1-4; D not resolved. Per the germline V gene, CDR1 is MNHEY and CDR2 is SVGAGI. CDR3 length: 16 amino acids. V was cut by 4 bases and J by 3 bases, with 15 bases left in between. The DNA for the CDR3 is TGTGCCAGCAGTTCCCGAGGAGGGCGATCTAATGAAAAACTGTTTTTT. It specifies CASSSRGGRSNEKLFF.

This clone was found a few times. The chain combines TRBV6-2 or TRBV6-3 with TRBJ1-6; weak D call: TRBD1 (6 bases). Germline V gene lookup returns CDR1 MNHEY and CDR2 SVGEGT. The CDR3 extends over 14 amino acids. V lost 7 bases to trimming and J lost 10 bases, with 17 bases between them. The CDR3 nucleotides are TGTGCCAGCATCCCCGGGGCAGGGGCCTCACCCCTCCACTTT. It is translated as CASIPGAGASPLHF.

The chain couples TRBV18 to TRBJ2-5; 8 bases agree with TRBD1. CDR1 is KGHSH and CDR2 is LQKENI in the germline V gene. The CDR3 totals 14 residues. Trimming cost V 4 bases and J 4 bases; bases outside gene matches: 5. The DNA of the CDR3 is TGTGCCAGCTCACAACTCGGACAGGGAGAGACCCAGTACTTC. Translated, it gives CASSQLGQGETQYF.

This rearrangement joins TRBV6-6 to TRBJ2-2; D ambiguous. The CDR3 spans 12 residues. The germline V gene has CDR1 MNHNY and CDR2 SVGAGI (reference sequence). The V and J ends lost 5 bases and 4 bases respectively, with 5 bases between them. The CDR3 sequence: CASSGPTGELFF. CDR3 in DNA: TGTGCCAGCAGTGGGCCCACCGGGGAGCTGTTTTTT.

The rearrangement joins TRBV19 to TRBJ2-1; 7 bases line up with TRBD1. V was pared by 5 bases and J by 1 base, with 2 bases of the junction left unmatched. Germline CDR1 reads LNHDA; CDR2 reads SQIVND (reference sequence). The CDR3 is made up of 14 amino acids. For the CDR3, the DNA is TGTGCCAGTAGTCCGACAGGGTCCTACAATGAGCAGTTCTTC. Its protein product is CASSPTGSYNEQFF.

This chain joins TRBV6-6 and TRBJ2-1, with 8 bases fitting TRBD1. The CDR3 length is 16 residues. Germline V lookup: CDR1 MNHNY, CDR2 SVGAGI (reference sequence). V trimming: 1 base; J trimming: 4 bases; junction bases outside the gene matches: 6. This chain's CDR3 is CASSYLVTGGYNEQFF. The CDR3 DNA sequence: TGTGCCAGCAGTTACTTGGTTACAGGGGGGTACAATGAGCAGTTCTTC.

The CDR3 DNA reads as TGTGCCAGTAGTAAACGAGGTTTCCAAGAGACCCAGTACTTC. Protein: CASSKRGFQETQYF. The V call is TRBV19, the J call TRBJ2-5; D is ambiguous. Trimming removed 4 bases from V and 1 base from J, with 10 bases in between. Looked up from germline, CDR1 is LNHDA and CDR2 is SQIVND (reference sequence). This CDR3 contains 14 residues.